This TCR beta chain was found in a study of blood T cell repertoires in COVID-19. As for the study in general: Both acute and convalescent COVID-19 samples were obtained from the United States, Italy and Spain. From T cells, B-cell-depleted T cells, or PBMCs came the material, which was cDNA or gDNA.

Original methodology: Amplification with reference gene primers provided the estimates of nucleated cell counts. Data came from immunoSEQ multiplex PCR; TCRdb stores just in-frame clones and leaves some out. The V and J calls and the clone size are those of that table, but D and trimming were determined from the DNA. The repertoire has about 160,000 clones, around 86% of them found once; the top ten carry roughly 3.3%. V gave up 5 bases and J gave up 4 bases; unmatched junction bases: 9. This CDR3 contains 15 residues. In germline, CDR1 is PRHDT, CDR2 FYEKMQ (reference sequence). Sequencing input: peripheral blood. V and J are TRBV13 and TRBJ2-3, with 7 bases that match TRBD2. The sequence derives from a man between 65 and 79 years old with acute or convalescent COVID-19. The CDR3 sequence is CASSPQAGFADTQYF. The CDR3 region has the DNA TGTGCCAGCAGCCCTCAAGCGGGATTTGCAGATACGCAGTATTTT.